The sequence of this TCR beta chain was determined in a study of T cells in Graves' hyperthyroidism and ophthalmopathy. The CDR3 extends over 11 amino acids. CDR1 and CDR2 (germline): KGHDR, SFDVKD. Trimming left V 9 bases short and J 3 bases short, with 8 bases between. As concerns this clonotype: Its target is unknown.

Researchers amplified the TCR beta CDR3 regions from RNA transcripts. The primer set for the first-round RT-PCR of the TCR CDR3 was HTBI. TCRdb itself ran the multiplex PCR reads through MiXCR, one entry per CDR3 protein. The data hold hundreds of thousands of distinct CDR3 sequences, with less than 25% observed a single time. Active moderate-to-severe ophthalmopathy, Clinical Activity Score at least 3, NOSPECS at least 4, under 3 months' duration. Overall study results and limits: Model output signaled ophthalmopathy a median approximately 6 months ahead of onset. Through a model of 13 V-J features, ophthalmopathy was separated from stable hyperthyroidism.

The chain links TRBV24-1 to TRBJ2-7; D not certain. The source material was blood. The receptor comes from a man aged 30 to 45 with Graves' ophthalmopathy. CDR3 sequence (DNA): TGTGCCACCGGGAAGGGCTACGAGCAGTACTTC. Its translation: CATGKGYEQYF.